This T cell receptor (beta chain) was captured by sequencing in a study of neurological immune-mediated disorders. To note about this clonotype: The antigen is unknown.

Each CDR3 protein gets one entry after TCRdb re-called the 5' RACE reads with MiXCR. The data hold about 70,000 distinct CDR3 sequences, with roughly 3.1% observed a single time. The unsorted libraries originated from 2 million PBMCs that had been stored at -80 C. Study conclusions and caveats: A possible signature was seen in one related-CDR3 cluster, into which phylogenetic grouping placed the repertoires of 18 of 34 multiple sclerosis patients.

Germline CDR1 DFQATT, CDR2 SNEGSKA (reference sequence). V was pared by 3 bases and J by 4 bases, with 6 bases of the junction left unmatched. The CDR3 is 14 residues long. The sequencing input was PBMCs. The rearrangement links TRBV20-1 to TRBJ2-4, with TRBD1 matching 7 bases. This sequence was found in a woman aged 50 to 60 with multiple sclerosis. The CDR3 region has the DNA TGCAGTGCTAGTCAGCGACAGGGAAAAAACATTCAGTACTTC. This sequence encodes CSASQRQGKNIQYF.